The clone carrying this T cell receptor (beta chain) was recorded once. CDR3 length equals 14 residues. Germline V gene sequence: CDR1 SGHRS, CDR2 YFSETQ. With V trimmed by 4 bases and J by 6 bases, 8 bases remained unmatched. These data originate in a study of blood T cell repertoires in COVID-19. About the research overall: COVID-19 samples from acute and convalescent phases originated in the United States, Italy and Spain.

Sequencing used immunoSEQ multiplex PCR; TCRdb keeps in-frame clones, though not all of them. The sample contains more than 110,000 clones, 70% to 85% of which appear only once. The sample consisted of PBMCs or T cells enriched from blood (not recorded which). The chain uses TRBV5-1 and TRBJ1-2; TRBD1 matches 8 bases. The TCR originated in a woman between 18 and 30 years old who had been exposed to COVID-19. The CDR3 spells CASSLGQAFDGYTF. DNA for the CDR3: TGCGCCAGCAGCCTGGGACAGGCCTTCGATGGCTACACCTTC.